This T cell receptor beta chain is drawn from a study of T cells in Graves' hyperthyroidism and ophthalmopathy (dated by TCRdb to the late 2010s). Context from the whole study: Peripheral blood was collected at initial diagnosis, before any treatment. TCR V-J signatures able to tell the groups apart were searched for in a discovery cohort of 90 to 100 patients, of whom roughly 42 had Graves' ophthalmopathy and 57 had stable Graves' hyperthyroidism. Whether ophthalmopathy could be predicted prospectively was tested in an independent validation cohort made up of some 20 hyperthyroidism patients plus 17 patients who later progressed to ophthalmopathy. The approximately 90 discovery patients were randomly split 7:3 into training and test sets. In about six Graves' hyperthyroidism patients, the study also compared T-cell repertoires from thyroid tissue with T-cell repertoires from blood. After blood sampling, hyperthyroidism patients were treated with methimazole at a starting dose of 30 mg daily, and ophthalmopathy patients were treated with high-dose intravenous methylprednisolone. The paper reports TCR Vbeta CDR3 sequencing of 130 to 150 peripheral blood samples: under 45 ophthalmopathy, fewer than 80 hyperthyroidism and some 17 progressor patients. The investigation overall reported the following: In validation, the model predicted progression to ophthalmopathy a median of about 6.8 months before onset, with approximately 68% sensitivity and 72.22% specificity. Sample size was not statistically predetermined, and investigators were not blinded to group allocation. Most expanded thyroid clonotypes (frequency above 0.001) were also found in blood, which suggests that blood repertoires may mirror thyroid immune responses. A 13 V-J signature model separated ophthalmopathy from stable hyperthyroidism, with around 91% sensitivity and roughly 81% specificity in cross-validation and 80%/75% in testing.

This clonotype was detected ten times or more. Its binding antigen is unknown. No base qualities exist here, and no much larger clone lies one base off it. The TCR beta CDR3 regions were amplified from the RNA transcripts. The first round of RT-PCR for the TCR CDR3 was performed with the HTBI primer set and the Qiagen OneStep RT-PCR kit. Libraries were constructed in a second round of multiplex PCR, after which size selection and purification were performed. Paired-end sequencing of the libraries was performed with 100 bp reads on an Illumina HiSeq2000. The paper's data handling went like this. SOAPnuke was used to process the raw data, removing reads that contained adapters or uncalled bases, had a mean Phred below 15, or lacked an exact match to the constant primer or identifier. COPE v1.2.5 was used to merge the high-quality paired reads, and each unique nucleotide sequence was defined as a clonotype. Clonotypes were aligned to IMGT TRBV, TRBD and TRBJ reference segments using MiTCR v1.1. The analysis included only V-J combinations with a frequency above 0.0001, which together covered 99.2% of the repertoires. A TCS score was defined as the ratio between F50 (clonal expansion) and ExV (chaos), using BLOSUM62-based TCRdist between CDR3 peptides within each V-J. Welch's t-statistics and random forest reduced roughly 500 V-J features to fewer than 15, which were used in a naive Bayes classifier (R e1071). Clones were called with MiXCR by TCRdb after fastp trimmed the public reads at Q25, and only in-frame beta chains were retained. Rows merge per CDR3 protein into single entries with the most common DNA and genes. The V and J calls shown here were made by TCRdb, not taken from the authors' results. Here the sample has hundreds of thousands of distinct CDR3 sequences; less than 15% occur a single time. The ten largest clones add up to around a tenth of the sample.

Graves' hyperthyroidism was defined as stable when no progression to ophthalmopathy occurred over 18 months of follow-up. The hyperthyroidism patients were between 18 and 65 years old and newly diagnosed, with a disease duration of less than 2 months. Patients with uncontrolled infections, other autoimmune diseases, pregnancy or lactation were excluded. Diagnoses relied on clinical symptoms, serum thyroxine and TRAb, thyroid ultrasound and orbital computed tomography. Ficoll-Paque density gradient centrifugation was used to isolate PBMCs from approximately 10 ml of fresh peripheral blood. Total RNA was extracted using Trizol reagent, and RNA quality was assessed on an Agilent 2100 Bioanalyzer. In the germline V gene, CDR1 corresponds to ENHRY and CDR2 to SYGVKD. Relative to germline, V is 7 bases shorter and J is 8 bases shorter, with 17 bases between their ends. Taken from cysteine to phenylalanine, the CDR3 has 13 residues. Solely the CDR3 DNA is kept, with 39 bases framed from the first base.

The receptor's source is a young woman with Graves' hyperthyroidism. Material: blood. The chain links TRBV10-3 with TRBJ1-2; a weak D assignment points to TRBD1 (5 bases agree). This receptor has the CDR3 CAIKPGQGDGYTF. The sequence in DNA is TGTGCCATCAAGCCCGGACAAGGGGACGGCTACACCTTC.